This TCR beta chain was observed in a study of shared clonotypes between healthy human individuals. Method: immunoSEQ multiplex PCR; TCRdb's copy keeps in-frame clones and lacks some. Seen here are about 2.4 million clones, 93% observed once, and the top ten hold about 0.39%. In the case of this clone: This could be a read error, since a much larger clone is one nucleotide away.

This CDR3 has 11 residues. Germline values: CDR1 SGHAT, CDR2 FQNNGV. Trimming removed 5 bases from V and 1 base from J, with 2 bases in between. The chain couples TRBV11-2 to TRBJ2-5, with D unresolved. The sequenced material came from naive CD4+ T cells from PBMCs. Subset: CD45RA+ positively selected. This sequence originates from a man aged 18 to 35 in good health. Some clones in this sample may be carry-over from other donors' samples. The DNA of the CDR3 is TGTGCCAGCAGCGCCCAAGAGACCCAGTACTTC. This codes for CASSAQETQYF.